Listed below are T cell receptor beta chains from one sample, sequenced in a study of CD8+ T cells in alopecia areata. Method: immunoSEQ multiplex PCR; TCRdb's copy keeps in-frame clones and lacks some. The sample lists 170,000 or so clones; around 50% were seen once. This specimen consisted of CD8+ T cells sorted from blood, obtained at week 24, from a patient treated with tofacitinib. Receptor source: a human donor with alopecia areata. Each CDR3 is given with its conserved first and last residue. Each record gives: V gene, clone size, D gene, J gene, CDR3 DNA, CDR3 protein. A D gene is named only where the DNA matches it firmly. Rows may omit the clone size; those that give it use once, few, many or a size class.

>TRBV6-6|few|TRBD2|TRBJ2-5
TGTGCCAGCAGTCCCGGGGGGGAGACCCAGTACTTC
CASSPGGETQYF
>TRBV27|NA|TRBD1|TRBJ1-2
TGTGCCAGCAGTTTAGGCAGGGGGCTTGGCTACACCTTC
CASSLGRGLGYTF
>TRBV30|once|NA|TRBJ2-7
TGTGCCTGGAGGCAGGTAGCCTACGAGCAGTACTTC
CAWRQVAYEQYF
>TRBV7-4|few|NA|TRBJ1-2
TGTGCCAGCAGCCCCCCTTACCCCGAGGGCTATGGCTACACCTTC
CASSPPYPEGYGYTF
>TRBV2|NA|TRBD1|TRBJ1-1
TGTGCCAGCAGGGAGTCGACAGGGGGCACTGAAGCTTTCTTT
CASRESTGGTEAFF
>TRBV15|NA|NA|TRBJ2-1
TGTGCCACCAGCAGAGTTTTGGACTACAATGAGCAGTTCTTC
CATSRVLDYNEQFF
>TRBV27|NA|TRBD2|TRBJ2-1
TGTGCCAGCAGAACTAGCGGGGGGGTTAGTGAGCAGTTCTTC
CASRTSGGVSEQFF
>TRBV30|NA|NA|TRBJ2-7
TGTGCCTGGAGGGAAGGGCAGGGGACCTACGAGCAGTACTTC
CAWREGQGTYEQYF
>TRBV7-9|NA|TRBD1|TRBJ2-7
TGTGCCAGCAGCCTGGACAGGGGACCCTACGAGCAGTACTTC
CASSLDRGPYEQYF
>TRBV4-1|NA|TRBD1|TRBJ2-6
TGCGCCAGCAGCCGGGACAGGGAAGGGGCCAACGTCCTGACTTTC
CASSRDREGANVLTF
>TRBV7-9|NA|NA|TRBJ2-7
TGTGCCAGCAGCACACACGGCGGGGCACCGTACGAGCAGTACTTC
CASSTHGGAPYEQYF
>TRBV13|NA|TRBD1|TRBJ2-7
TGTGCCAGCAGCGATATGGGACAGGGTGATTCCTACGAGCAGTACTTC
CASSDMGQGDSYEQYF
>TRBV19|few|NA|TRBJ2-3
TGTGCCAGTAGCCTAGCGTACGATACGCAGTATTTT
CASSLAYDTQYF
>TRBV7-9|NA|NA|TRBJ2-1
TGTGCCAGCAGCTTAGCCAGACACAATGAGCAGTTCTTC
CASSLARHNEQFF
>TRBV6-5|NA|TRBD2|TRBJ2-1
TGTGCCAGCTCGAGCGGGGGGGTTTACAATGAGCAGTTCTTC
CASSSGGVYNEQFF
>TRBV29-1|NA|NA|TRBJ1-1
TGCAGCGCTCTCATGAACACTGAAGCTTTCTTT
CSALMNTEAFF
>TRBV5-6|NA|NA|TRBJ1-5
TGTGCCAGCAGCTCTTGGCAGTATAGCAATCAGCCCCAGCATTTT
CASSSWQYSNQPQHF
>TRBV7-9|NA|TRBD2|TRBJ2-7
TGTGCCAGCAGCCTGGGGGGGACCTACGAGCAGTACTTC
CASSLGGTYEQYF
>TRBV5-6|NA|NA|TRBJ2-5
TGTGCCAGCAGCTGGACAGAAGAAGAGACCCAGTACTTC
CASSWTEEETQYF
>TRBV28|NA|NA|TRBJ1-1
TGTGCCAGCAGCGCTGCAGGACGGAGCCCCTACACTGAAGCTTTCTTT
CASSAAGRSPYTEAFF
>TRBV7-7|few|TRBD2|TRBJ2-1
TGTGCTAGCGCCTCGGAGGCTAGCGGGGACAATGAGCAGTTCTTC
CASASEASGDNEQFF
>TRBV14|NA|NA|TRBJ2-3
TGTGCCAGCAGCCAATTCGGACTGACCACGACAGATACGCAGTATTTT
CASSQFGLTTTDTQYF
>TRBV6-5|NA|NA|TRBJ2-7
TGTGCCAGCAGTTACGTCGGGGCAGGCTACGAGCAGTACTTC
CASSYVGAGYEQYF
>TRBV30|NA|TRBD2|TRBJ2-7
TGTGCCTGGAGTGTGCCTAGCGGGGGGGCTTACCGTCCAACCTACGAGCAGTACTTC
CAWSVPSGGAYRPTYEQYF
>TRBV30|NA|TRBD1|TRBJ1-2
TGTGCCTCTTGGACAGGGGGTGGCTACACCTTC
CASWTGGGYTF
>TRBV4-1|NA|NA|TRBJ2-3
TGCGCCAGCAGCCAAAGCACAGGGACAGATACGCAGTATTTT
CASSQSTGTDTQYF
>TRBV14|NA|TRBD2|TRBJ2-1
TGTGCCAGCAGCCAAGAGGTAGCGGGGGTTAACAATGAGCAGTTCTTC
CASSQEVAGVNNEQFF